These T cell receptor beta chains were read from a single sample in a study of blood T cell repertoires in COVID-19. Clones were sequenced by immunoSEQ multiplex PCR, and TCRdb holds only the in-frame ones, with some missing. Of about 160,000 clones listed, approximately 88% are singletons. The specimen sequenced was peripheral blood. Receptor source: a woman aged 60 to 75 with acute or convalescent COVID-19. CDR3s include the opening cysteine and the closing phenylalanine or tryptophan. The D gene is left open where the match is weak. Clone sizes are given selectively: once, few, many, or a class where the clone is expanded.

clone size | J gene | V gene | D gene | CDR3 protein | CDR3 DNA
. | TRBJ1-1 | TRBV5-6 | TRBD1 | CASSFQTGGTEAFF | TGTGCCAGCAGCTTCCAAACAGGGGGTACTGAAGCTTTCTTT
. | TRBJ2-1 | TRBV11-2 | . | CASSLSAGATYNEQFF | TGTGCCAGCAGCTTATCGGCGGGGGCAACCTACAATGAGCAGTTCTTC
. | TRBJ2-1 | TRBV7-6 | TRBD2 | CASSLLVGLAGDNEQFF | TGTGCCAGCAGCTTATTGGTAGGACTAGCGGGGGACAATGAGCAGTTCTTC
. | TRBJ1-5 | TRBV18 | TRBD1 | CASSPSGGDQPQHF | TGTGCCAGCTCACCATCAGGGGGTGATCAGCCCCAGCATTTT
. | TRBJ1-1 | TRBV6-2/TRBV6-3 | . | CASSYSRVRLELNTEAFF | TGTGCCAGCAGTTACTCTCGGGTTAGATTGGAACTGAACACTGAAGCTTTCTTT
. | TRBJ1-3 | TRBV10-3 | . | CAISAGGSGNTIYF | TGTGCCATCAGTGCCGGGGGAAGTGGAAACACCATATATTTT
. | TRBJ1-5 | TRBV5-6 | . | CASSPRGPEQPQHF | TGTGCCAGCAGCCCAAGAGGTCCGGAGCAGCCCCAGCATTTT
. | TRBJ2-1 | TRBV7-3 | TRBD2 | CASSLGTSSEQFF | TGTGCCAGCAGCTTGGGGACTAGCTCTGAGCAGTTCTTC
. | TRBJ1-1 | TRBV27 | TRBD1 | CASSLGTGGSEAFF | TGTGCCAGCAGTTTAGGGACAGGGGGCTCTGAAGCTTTCTTT
. | TRBJ1-3 | TRBV5-5 | TRBD1 | CASSRDRPPTQTSGNTIYF | TGTGCCAGCAGCCGGGACAGGCCGCCAACCCAAACTTCTGGAAACACCATATATTTT
. | TRBJ2-7 | TRBV30 | . | CAWSSDSGGEQYF | TGTGCCTGGTCGAGCGACAGTGGCGGCGAGCAGTACTTC
. | TRBJ1-5 | TRBV5-8 | . | CASSQGQQPQHF | TGTGCCAGCAGCCAAGGACAGCAGCCCCAGCATTTT
. | TRBJ2-7 | TRBV19 | . | CARIRDSPFPLCVSYEQYF | TGTGCCAGGATACGAGACAGTCCCTTCCCTCTTTGTGTCTCCTACGAGCAGTACTTC
few | TRBJ1-4 | TRBV6-2/TRBV6-3 | . | CASSSAGDNEKLFF | TGTGCCAGCAGTTCCGCCGGAGATAATGAAAAACTGTTTTTT
. | TRBJ1-6 | TRBV28 | . | CASTGGERGSPLHF | TGTGCCAGCACCGGAGGGGAAAGGGGTTCACCCCTCCACTTT
. | TRBJ2-1 | TRBV5-4 | TRBD2 | CASSSPGLAGVNEQFF | TGTGCCAGCAGCTCTCCGGGACTAGCGGGGGTGAATGAGCAGTTCTTC
. | TRBJ2-5 | TRBV29-1 | TRBD2 | CSARGRGGGETQYF | TGCAGCGCCAGGGGCCGGGGGGGAGGAGAGACCCAGTACTTC
. | TRBJ1-3 | TRBV19 | . | CASKGDIAGNTIYF | TGTGCCAGTAAAGGGGACATAGCTGGAAACACCATATATTTT
. | TRBJ2-7 | TRBV27 | TRBD1 | CASSLMAGGASYEQYF | TGTGCCAGCAGTTTAATGGCAGGGGGCGCGTCCTACGAGCAGTACTTC
once | TRBJ2-7 | TRBV11-3 | . | CASSLSGQRRDEQYF | TGTGCCAGCAGCTTAAGTGGACAAAGGAGGGACGAGCAGTACTTC
. | TRBJ2-3 | TRBV25-1 | . | CASSEAGTDTQYF | TGTGCCAGCAGTGAGGCAGGGACAGATACGCAGTATTTT
once | TRBJ2-7 | TRBV6-5 | TRBD1 | CASSGQVWYEQYF | TGTGCCAGCAGCGGACAGGTCTGGTACGAGCAGTACTTC
. | TRBJ1-2 | TRBV10-3 | TRBD1 | CAARDSNYGYTF | TGTGCCGCCCGGGACAGCAACTATGGCTACACCTTC
. | TRBJ2-3 | TRBV13 | TRBD2 | CASSVGLAGGPGDTQYF | TGTGCCAGCAGCGTGGGACTAGCGGGGGGGCCCGGAGATACGCAGTATTTT
. | TRBJ1-1 | TRBV7-9 | . | CASSPDMWTEAFF | TGTGCCAGCAGCCCAGACATGTGGACTGAAGCTTTCTTT
. | TRBJ2-5 | TRBV7-2 | TRBD2 | CASSSPERGGPETQYF | TGTGCCAGCAGCTCCCCAGAGCGGGGGGGACCAGAGACCCAGTACTTC